The sample holds a few counts of the clone carrying this T cell receptor (beta chain). What it binds is unknown. This record comes from a study of shared clonotypes between healthy human individuals. Study-level findings and limits: Among the subsets, naive ones generally showed larger estimated richness than memory ones.

TCRdb's copy holds only in-frame clones and misses some; the assay was immunoSEQ multiplex PCR. The data show about 2.3 million clones, approximately 93% seen once. Germline V gene data show CDR1 as MDHEN and CDR2 as SYDVKM. The CDR3 has 16 amino acids. The V end was cut by 6 bases, the J end by 3 bases, with 20 bases between. The sample consisted of naive CD4+ T cells from PBMCs. This sample's subset: CD45RA+ positively selected. This chain connects TRBV28 to TRBJ1-1; possibly TRBD1 for D (5 bases). This TCR came from a man between 18 and 35 years old in good health. Some clones in this sample may be carry-over from other donors' samples. The CDR3 loop reads CASRGTLAGPYTEAFF. CDR3 nucleotide sequence: TGTGCCAGCAGGGGTACCCTAGCGGGACCTTACACTGAAGCTTTCTTT.